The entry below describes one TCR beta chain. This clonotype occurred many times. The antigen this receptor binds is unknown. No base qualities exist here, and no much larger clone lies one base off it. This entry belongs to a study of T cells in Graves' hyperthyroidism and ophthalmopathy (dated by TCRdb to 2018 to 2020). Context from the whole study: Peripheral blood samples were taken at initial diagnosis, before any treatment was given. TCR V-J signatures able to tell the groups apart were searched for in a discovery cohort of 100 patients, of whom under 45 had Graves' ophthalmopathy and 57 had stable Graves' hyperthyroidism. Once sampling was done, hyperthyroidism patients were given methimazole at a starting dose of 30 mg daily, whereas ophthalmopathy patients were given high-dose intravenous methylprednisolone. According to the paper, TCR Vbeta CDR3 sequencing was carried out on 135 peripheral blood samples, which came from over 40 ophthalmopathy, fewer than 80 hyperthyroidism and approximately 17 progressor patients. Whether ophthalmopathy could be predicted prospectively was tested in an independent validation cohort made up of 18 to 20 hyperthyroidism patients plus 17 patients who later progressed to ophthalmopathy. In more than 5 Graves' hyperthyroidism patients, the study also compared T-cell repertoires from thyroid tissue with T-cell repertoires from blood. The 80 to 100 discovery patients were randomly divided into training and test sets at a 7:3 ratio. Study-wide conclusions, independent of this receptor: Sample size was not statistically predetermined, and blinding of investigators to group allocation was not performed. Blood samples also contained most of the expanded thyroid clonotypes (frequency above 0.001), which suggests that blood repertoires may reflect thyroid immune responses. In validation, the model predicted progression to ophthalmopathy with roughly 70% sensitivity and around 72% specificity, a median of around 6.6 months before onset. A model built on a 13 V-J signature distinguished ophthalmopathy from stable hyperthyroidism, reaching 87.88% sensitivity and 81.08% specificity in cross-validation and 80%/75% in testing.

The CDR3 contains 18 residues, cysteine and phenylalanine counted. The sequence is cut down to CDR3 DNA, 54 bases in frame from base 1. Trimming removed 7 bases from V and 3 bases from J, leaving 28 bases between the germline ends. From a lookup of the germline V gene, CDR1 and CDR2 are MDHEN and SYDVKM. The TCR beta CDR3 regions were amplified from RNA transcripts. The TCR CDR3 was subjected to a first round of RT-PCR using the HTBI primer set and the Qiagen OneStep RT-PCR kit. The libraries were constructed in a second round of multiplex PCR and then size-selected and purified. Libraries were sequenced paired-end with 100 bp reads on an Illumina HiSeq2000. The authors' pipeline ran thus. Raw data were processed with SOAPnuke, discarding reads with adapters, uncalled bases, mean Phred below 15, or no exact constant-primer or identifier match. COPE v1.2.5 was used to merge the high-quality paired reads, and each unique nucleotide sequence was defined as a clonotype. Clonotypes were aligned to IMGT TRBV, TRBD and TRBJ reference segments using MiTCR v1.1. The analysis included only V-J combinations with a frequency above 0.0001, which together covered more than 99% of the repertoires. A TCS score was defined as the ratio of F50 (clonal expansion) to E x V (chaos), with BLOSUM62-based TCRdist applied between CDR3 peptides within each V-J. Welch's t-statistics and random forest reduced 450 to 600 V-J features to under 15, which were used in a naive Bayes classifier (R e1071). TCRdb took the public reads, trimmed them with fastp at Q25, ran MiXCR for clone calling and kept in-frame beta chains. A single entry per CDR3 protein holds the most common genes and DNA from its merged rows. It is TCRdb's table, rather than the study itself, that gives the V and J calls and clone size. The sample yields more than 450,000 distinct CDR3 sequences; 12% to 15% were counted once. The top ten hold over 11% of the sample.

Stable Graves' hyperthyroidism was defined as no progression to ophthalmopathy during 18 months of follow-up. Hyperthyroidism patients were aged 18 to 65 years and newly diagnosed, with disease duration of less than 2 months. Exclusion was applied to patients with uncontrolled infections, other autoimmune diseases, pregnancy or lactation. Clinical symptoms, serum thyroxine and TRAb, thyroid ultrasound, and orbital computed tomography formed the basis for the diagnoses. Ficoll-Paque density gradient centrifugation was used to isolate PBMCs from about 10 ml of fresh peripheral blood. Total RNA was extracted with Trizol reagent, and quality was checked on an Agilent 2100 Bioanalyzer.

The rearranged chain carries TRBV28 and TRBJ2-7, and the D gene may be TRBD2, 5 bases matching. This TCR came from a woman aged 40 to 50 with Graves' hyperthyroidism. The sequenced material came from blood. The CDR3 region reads CASNPPPGSRLSHYEQYF. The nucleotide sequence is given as TGTGCCAGCAACCCGCCACCCGGGTCCCGACTATCACACTACGAGCAGTACTTC.